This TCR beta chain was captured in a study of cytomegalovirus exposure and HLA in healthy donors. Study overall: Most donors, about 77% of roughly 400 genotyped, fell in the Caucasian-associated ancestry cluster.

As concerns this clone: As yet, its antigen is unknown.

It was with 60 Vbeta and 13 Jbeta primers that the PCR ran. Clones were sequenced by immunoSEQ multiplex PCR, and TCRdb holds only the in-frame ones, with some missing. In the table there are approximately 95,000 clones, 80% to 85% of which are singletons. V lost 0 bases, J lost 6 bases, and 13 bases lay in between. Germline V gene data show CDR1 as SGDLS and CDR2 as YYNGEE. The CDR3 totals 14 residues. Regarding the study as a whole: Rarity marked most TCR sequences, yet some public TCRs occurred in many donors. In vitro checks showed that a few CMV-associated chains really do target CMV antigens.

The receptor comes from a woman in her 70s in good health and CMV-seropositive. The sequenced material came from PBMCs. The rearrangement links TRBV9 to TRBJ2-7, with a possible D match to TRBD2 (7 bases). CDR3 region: CASSVEGGGVEQYF. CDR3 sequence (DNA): TGTGCCAGCAGCGTAGAGGGAGGGGGGGTCGAGCAGTACTTC.